These 15 T cell receptor beta chains share one sample of origin, sequenced in a study of blood T cell repertoires in COVID-19. Assay used: immunoSEQ multiplex PCR; TCRdb lists only in-frame clones, some missing. The sample carries 130,000 to 150,000 clones, roughly 84% recorded once. Sample: peripheral blood. Every receptor here comes from a human donor with acute or convalescent COVID-19. The donor label of this sample is uncertain.

The V gene is TRBV27, the J gene TRBJ1-4, with TRBD1 identical over 7 bases. Germline lookup yields CDR1 MNHEY and CDR2 SMNVEV (reference sequence). V gave up 7 bases and J gave up 7 bases; unmatched junction bases: 3. The CDR3 runs 12 residues. CDR3 sequence: CASTQGGEKLFF. The DNA of the CDR3 is TGTGCCAGCACTCAGGGGGGTGAAAAACTGTTTTTT.

The CDR3 reads CASSRLLGADTEAFF. In DNA, the CDR3 is TGCGCCAGCAGCCGCTTATTAGGGGCGGACACTGAAGCTTTCTTT. V is TRBV5-1 and J is TRBJ1-1; perhaps TRBD1 as D (5 bases). The CDR3 runs 15 residues. From germline, CDR1 is SGHRS and CDR2 YFSETQ. V was cut by 4 bases and J by 3 bases, with 16 bases left in between.

The chain combines TRBV9 with TRBJ2-5; 9 bases agree with TRBD2. Unmatched junction bases numbered 4, after V lost 2 bases and J lost 5 bases. Germline-derived CDR1 and CDR2 are SGDLS and YYNGEE. The length of the CDR3 is 14 residues. CDR3 sequence (DNA): TGTGCCAGCAGCGTGGGACTAGCCCACGAGACCCAGTACTTC. Its translation is CASSVGLAHETQYF. Using reference TRBV9 and TRBJ2-5 for the parts outside the CDR3, the full variable domain is DSGVTQTPKHLITATGQRVTLRCSPRSGDLSVYWYQQSLDQGLQFLIQYYNGEERAKGNILERFSAQQFPDLHSELNLSSLELGDSALYFCASSVGLAHETQYFGPGTRLLVL.

The CDR3 nucleotides are TGTGCCTGGAGTGTTGGGACTAGCGGGAGCCTAAATACGCAGTATTTT. Its protein product is CAWSVGTSGSLNTQYF. V and J are TRBV30 and TRBJ2-3, with 14 bases lining up with TRBD2. Germline CDR1 reads GTSNPN; CDR2 reads SVGIG (reference sequence). Germline trimming cut 0 bases from V and 7 bases from J; bases unmatched to any gene: 6. The CDR3 sequence is 16 residues long.

This clone appeared a single time. The J gene is TRBJ1-2, the V gene TRBV7-6, with D unresolved. Germline CDR1 is SGHVS and CDR2 is FNYEAQ. CDR3 length: 13 residues. Trimming removed 3 bases from V and 8 bases from J, with 13 bases in between. The CDR3 DNA reads as TGTGCCAGCAGCTTGGAGGGTTTTTTAGGCTACACCTTC. Protein product: CASSLEGFLGYTF. The full variable domain, completed using reference TRBV7-6 and TRBJ1-2, is GAGVSQSPRYKVTKRGQDVALRCDPISGHVSLYWYRQALGQGPEFLTYFNYEAQQDKSGLPNDRFSAERPEGSISTLTIQRTEQRDSAMYRCASSLEGFLGYTFGSGTRLTVV.

The chain recombines TRBV7-9 with TRBJ1-2; the D is unclear. CDR3 size: 13 residues. Trimming removed 1 base at V and 4 bases at J, with 7 bases between. Germline-derived CDR1 and CDR2 are SEHNR and FQNEAQ (reference sequence). The CDR3 bases are TGTGCCAGCAGCTTAGACTCATCCTATGGCTACACCTTC. It yields the protein CASSLDSSYGYTF.

The CDR3 region has the DNA TGTGCCAGCAGCGCGGGACAGGGGGCGGGCGGCTACACCTTC. It encodes CASSAGQGAGGYTF. This chain uses TRBV7-9 with TRBJ1-2, with 12 bases that match TRBD1. Germline lookup yields CDR1 SEHNR and CDR2 FQNEAQ (reference sequence). The CDR3 is 14 residues long. The J segment lost 8 bases and the V segment lost 5 bases, leaving 6 bases of the junction unmatched.

This clone was observed a handful of times. The chain joins TRBV9 to TRBJ1-2; D is unresolved. CDR1 and CDR2 from the germline V gene are SGDLS and YYNGEE. Trimming removed 0 bases from V and 8 bases from J, with 11 bases in between. The CDR3 sequence is 13 residues long. DNA for the CDR3: TGTGCCAGCAGCGTAGGGATGGGAGGAGGCTACACCTTC. It translates to CASSVGMGGGYTF.

The chain has TRBV12-5 and TRBJ2-2; D is unresolved. V was clipped by 1 base and J by 5 bases, with 11 bases between them. In germline, CDR1 is LGHNT, CDR2 FRNRAP. There are 15 residues in the CDR3. CDR3 residues: CASGLDHLRTGELFF. CDR3 sequence (DNA): TGTGCTAGTGGTTTGGACCACCTGCGGACCGGGGAGCTGTTTTTT.

V is TRBV27 and J is TRBJ1-1; D may be TRBD1 (5 bases). With 3 bases removed from V and 5 bases from J, the gap between germline ends came to 16 bases. CDR3 length: 15 residues. Germline loops: CDR1 MNHEY, CDR2 SMNVEV (reference sequence). The CDR3: CASSFRPRGGTEAFF. The CDR3 DNA is TGTGCCAGCAGTTTTAGGCCTAGGGGCGGTACTGAAGCTTTCTTT.

The rearrangement joins TRBV7-9 to TRBJ2-4; the D is unclear. This CDR3 has 14 residues. Germline CDR1 SEHNR, CDR2 FQNEAQ (reference sequence). Trimming pared 5 bases from V and 4 bases from J, leaving 12 bases between. This CDR3 reads CASSPGYMKNIQYF. CDR3 nucleotide sequence: TGTGCCAGCAGCCCCGGTTATATGAAAAACATTCAGTACTTC.

This clone came up a few times. The CDR3 protein is CAIMGLAGDNEQFF. DNA of the CDR3: TGTGCCATCATGGGACTAGCGGGAGATAATGAGCAGTTCTTC. V usage is TRBV10-3 and J usage is TRBJ2-1; 14 bases fit TRBD2. The junction had 3 bases not matched to a gene; V was cut back by 7 bases and J by 7 bases. The CDR3 contains 14 residues. Germline V gene lookup returns CDR1 ENHRY and CDR2 SYGVKD.

This rearrangement joins TRBV7-8 to TRBJ1-2, with 7 bases identical to TRBD1. The CDR3 totals 14 residues. Germline-derived CDR1 and CDR2 are SGHVS and FQNEAQ. V shed 8 bases and J 6 bases; nucleotides not matched to a gene: 12. In DNA, the CDR3 is TGTGCCAGCGGAAACAGGGGTCGATTCGATGGCTACACCTTC. Its protein is CASGNRGRFDGYTF.

The CDR3 is CASSLTGWTNTEAFF. For the CDR3, the DNA is TGTGCCAGCAGCTTGACAGGGTGGACGAACACTGAAGCTTTCTTT. The rearrangement links TRBV7-2 to TRBJ1-1; 7 nucleotides align to TRBD1. With V trimmed by 3 bases and J by 1 base, 5 bases remained unmatched. CDR1 is SGHTA and CDR2 is FQGNSA in the germline V gene. The CDR3 consists of 15 residues. The full variable domain, its missing parts supplied by reference TRBV7-2 and TRBJ1-1, is GAGVSQSPSNKVTEKGKDVELRCDPISGHTALYWYRQSLGQGLEFLIYFQGNSAPDKSGLPSDRFSAERTGGSVSTLTIQRTQQEDSAVYLCASSLTGWTNTEAFFGQGTRLTVV.

This rearrangement joins TRBV7-2 to TRBJ2-7; the match to TRBD1 covers 12 bases. The germline V gene encodes CDR1 SGHTA and CDR2 FQGNSA. The CDR3 sequence is 15 residues long. V was pared by 5 bases and J by 3 bases, with 5 bases of the junction left unmatched. CDR3 coding DNA: TGTGCCAGCAGCCACCGGGACAGGGGGCTCTACGAGCAGTACTTC. Translated, it gives CASSHRDRGLYEQYF. Full variable domain (rest looked up from reference TRBV7-2 and TRBJ2-7): GAGVSQSPSNKVTEKGKDVELRCDPISGHTALYWYRQSLGQGLEFLIYFQGNSAPDKSGLPSDRFSAERTGGSVSTLTIQRTQQEDSAVYLCASSHRDRGLYEQYFGPGTRLTVT.